This passage covers 30 T cell receptor beta chains from one sample sequenced in a study of T cells after yellow fever vaccination. TCRdb reanalysed the 5' RACE reads using MiXCR and keeps one entry per CDR3 protein. Of about 360,000 distinct CDR3 sequences in the sample, around 6.4% were seen once. The starting material was PBMCs, obtained 5 days after the yellow fever booster vaccination. Receptor source: a young man who received the YFV17D yellow fever vaccine.

This clonotype was detected many times. CDR3 in DNA: TGCAGTGCTAGAGATCTAACAGTCCAAGAGACCCAGTACTTC. Protein product: CSARDLTVQETQYF. The J gene is TRBJ2-5, the V gene TRBV20-1; unclear D gene. The CDR3 contains 14 residues. Trimming stripped 0 bases from V and 1 base from J, with 9 bases between. In germline, CDR1 is DFQATT, CDR2 SNEGSKA (reference sequence).

This clonotype was seen a few times. This chain links TRBV20-1 with TRBJ2-2; D gene ambiguous. Trimming took 4 bases from V and 7 from J, leaving 10 bases between them. This CDR3 is built from 12 residues. Germline V gene lookup returns CDR1 DFQATT and CDR2 SNEGSKA (reference sequence). The CDR3 protein is CSATLPLGELFF. CDR3 bases: TGCAGTGCTACACTTCCCCTCGGGGAGCTGTTTTTT.

This clonotype was counted a few times. The CDR3 DNA sequence: TGCGCCAGCAGCGCGAAGAGGGGCGAGCAGTACTTC. This sequence encodes CASSAKRGEQYF. The chain has TRBV5-1 and TRBJ2-7; D tentatively reads TRBD1 or TRBD2 (5 bases each). Germline loops: CDR1 SGHRS, CDR2 YFSETQ. This CDR3 is 12 amino acids long. Between the trimmed V and J ends, which lost 4 bases and 6 bases, there was a span of 11 bases.

This clonotype turned up a few times. This chain uses TRBV7-7 with TRBJ2-1; TRBD2 matches 8 bases. The trim removed 5 bases at V and 10 bases at J, leaving 10 bases unmatched. The CDR3 has 14 residues. CDR1 and CDR2 (germline): SSHAT, FNYEAQ (reference sequence). The CDR3 region has the DNA TGTGCCAGCAGCCGAGCGGGAGTAGGCTGGGAGCAGTTCTTC. Translated, it gives CASSRAGVGWEQFF.

This chain links TRBV12-3 or TRBV12-4 with TRBJ2-6; 9 nucleotides align to TRBD1. V dropped 11 bases and J dropped 1; count of bases not matched to a gene: 15. The CDR3 spans 18 residues. This CDR3 is CAFSSRTGDLSGANVLTF. The CDR3 coding sequence is TGTGCCTTCAGTTCCCGGACAGGGGACCTTTCTGGGGCCAACGTCCTGACTTTC.

A few counts support this clonotype. The V and J genes are TRBV5-1 and TRBJ2-7; TRBD2 might be the D (6 bases). Trimming stripped 2 bases from V and 2 bases from J, with 11 bases between. The CDR3 has 14 amino acids. Per the germline V gene, CDR1 is SGHRS and CDR2 is YFSETQ. CDR3 sequence: CASSLAEGPYEQYF. Written as DNA, the CDR3 is TGCGCCAGCAGCTTAGCGGAGGGACCCTACGAGCAGTACTTC.

This clonotype came up a few times. The chain links TRBV14 to TRBJ2-5; D tentatively fits TRBD1 or TRBD2 (5 bases each). Germline V lookup: CDR1 SGHDN, CDR2 FVKESK. This CDR3 comprises 15 residues. V was cut by 3 bases and J by 5 bases, with 16 bases left in between. The CDR3 DNA is TGTGCCAGCAGCCAGAGGACCGGGACGGCGGAGACCCAGTACTTC. Amino acids: CASSQRTGTAETQYF.

At least ten counts were recorded for this clonotype. The genes are TRBV12-3 or TRBV12-4 and TRBJ2-7; 8 nucleotides align to TRBD2. The CDR3 covers 14 residues. V was pared by 5 bases and J by 1 base, with 4 bases of the junction left unmatched. The CDR3 sequence: CASSASGGSYEQYF. The CDR3 bases are TGTGCCAGCAGTGCGTCGGGGGGGTCCTACGAGCAGTACTTC.

This rearrangement joins TRBV6-1 to TRBJ2-7; TRBD2 agrees at 9 bases. CDR3 length: 17 amino acids. V lost 5 bases to trimming and J lost 3 bases; unmatched junction nucleotides: 14. Looked up from germline, CDR1 is MNHNS and CDR2 is SASEGT. This CDR3 reads CASSRRTSEIGDYEQYF. In DNA form, the CDR3 reads TGTGCCAGCAGTCGCCGGACTAGCGAGATTGGGGACTACGAGCAGTACTTC.

This clonotype has ten or more counts. This rearrangement joins TRBV5-5 to TRBJ1-2; the match to TRBD1 covers 8 bases. V shed 3 bases and J 4 bases; nucleotides not matched to a gene: 14. In germline, CDR1 is SGHKS, CDR2 YYEKEE (reference sequence). This CDR3 has 17 amino acids. CDR3: CASSSSPDRERLYGYTF. The CDR3 nucleotides read TGTGCCAGCAGCTCATCCCCGGACAGGGAAAGACTCTATGGCTACACCTTC.

This clonotype has a handful of counts. The chain recombines TRBV7-2 with TRBJ2-3, with D tentatively TRBD2 (6 bases). The V end lost 6 bases, the J end lost 4 bases, and 17 bases lay between the germline ends. There are 15 residues in the CDR3. The germline V gene encodes CDR1 SGHTA and CDR2 FQGNSA. The CDR3 nucleotides read TGTGCCAGCAGTCCTGGGAGGATTCCGCCAGATACGCAGTATTTT. Protein product: CASSPGRIPPDTQYF.

This clonotype was seen ten or more times. This chain joins TRBV3-1 and TRBJ2-3, with no clear D. Trimming left V 0 bases short and J 2 bases short, with 9 bases between. CDR1 is LGHDT, CDR2 YNNKEL, per germline (reference sequence). The CDR3 runs to 15 residues. The CDR3 DNA reads as TGTGCCAGCAGCCAAGACCCTCTACACACAGATACGCAGTATTTT. It encodes CASSQDPLHTDTQYF.

The chain's CDR3 is CASSIRQMNTGELFF. CDR3 DNA sequence: TGTGCCAGTAGTATTAGACAGATGAACACCGGGGAGCTGTTTTTT. The rearrangement links TRBV19 to TRBJ2-2; D is possibly TRBD1 (5 bases). The germline CDR1 and CDR2 sequences are LNHDA and SQIVND (reference sequence). The CDR3 length is 15 residues. The V and J ends lost 3 bases and 1 base respectively, with 9 bases between them.

The genes are TRBV5-1 and TRBJ1-2; D gene uncertain. CDR1 is SGHRS and CDR2 is YFSETQ in the germline V gene. The V end lost 1 base, the J end lost 8 bases, and 12 bases lay between the germline ends. The CDR3 has 13 amino acids. The chain's CDR3 is CASSLFDTMGYTF. CDR3 nucleotides: TGCGCCAGCAGCTTGTTTGATACTATGGGCTACACCTTC.

Ten or more counts support this clonotype. V is TRBV3-1 and J is TRBJ2-4; 10 nucleotides line up with TRBD2. Per germline, CDR1 LGHDT and CDR2 YNNKEL (reference sequence). With V trimmed by 2 bases and J by 4 bases, 5 bases remained unmatched. The CDR3 consists of 16 residues. DNA for the CDR3: TGTGCCAGCAGCCAACTAGCGGGAGTGTCAAAAAACATTCAGTACTTC. The encoded protein is CASSQLAGVSKNIQYF.

This chain uses TRBV14 with TRBJ2-2; D unresolved. V was pared by 0 bases and J by 7 bases, with 15 bases between. Germline CDR1 reads SGHDN; CDR2 reads FVKESK. The CDR3 is 16 residues long. The CDR3 region has the DNA TGTGCCAGCAGCCAAGACATGTCCCCGGGTAACGGGGAGCTGTTTTTT. This sequence encodes CASSQDMSPGNGELFF.

V gene TRBV6-1 combines with J gene TRBJ1-2; 9 bases are shared with TRBD1. In germline, CDR1 is MNHNS, CDR2 SASEGT. The CDR3 covers 13 residues. Germline trimming cut 8 bases from V and 4 bases from J; bases unmatched to any gene: 5. The CDR3 DNA follows: TGTGCCAGCCGCCTGGGACAGGGCTATGGCTACACCTTC. This gives the protein CASRLGQGYGYTF.

The chain uses TRBV9 and TRBJ2-1; D might be TRBD2 (6 bases). Germline-derived CDR1 and CDR2 are SGDLS and YYNGEE. The V and J ends lost 4 bases and 7 bases respectively, with 15 bases between them. The CDR3 consists of 14 residues. In DNA, the CDR3 is TGTGCCAGCAGCAGGAACGGGGGTCATAATGAGCAGTTCTTC. Protein product: CASSRNGGHNEQFF.

This clonotype occurred a few times. The V and J genes are TRBV12-3 or TRBV12-4 and TRBJ2-3; the D is unclear. V was clipped by 10 bases and J by 0 bases, with 11 bases between them. The CDR3 spans 13 residues. DNA of the CDR3: TGTGCCACCATGGGAAATAGCACAGATACGCAGTATTTT. This translates into CATMGNSTDTQYF.

The CDR3 protein is CASSELVVNEQFF. CDR3 DNA: TGTGCCAGCAGTGAATTGGTAGTCAATGAGCAGTTCTTC. The chain links TRBV25-1 to TRBJ2-1; unclear D gene. The CDR3 extends over 13 amino acids. Germline lookup yields CDR1 MGHDK and CDR2 SYGVNS. V was clipped by 1 base and J by 6 bases, with 7 bases between them.

This chain uses TRBV11-3 with TRBJ1-1; D not certain. The V gene's germline CDR1 is SGHNT and CDR2 YENEEA. This CDR3 region has 14 residues. V dropped 8 bases and J dropped 4 bases, with 17 bases sitting between them. The chain's CDR3 is CASGVRELRTEAFF. In DNA form, the CDR3 reads TGTGCCAGCGGGGTGAGGGAATTGCGCACTGAAGCTTTCTTT. Combining the CDR3 with reference TRBV11-3 and TRBJ1-1 gives the whole variable domain EAGVVQSPRYKIIEKKQPVAFWCNPISGHNTLYWYLQNLGQGPELLIRYENEEAVDDSQLPKDRFSAERLKGVDSTLKIQPAELGDSAVYLCASGVRELRTEAFFGQGTRLTVV.

This chain connects TRBV29-1 to TRBJ2-3; 8 nucleotides align to TRBD2. This CDR3 region has 13 residues. CDR1 and CDR2 from the germline V gene are SQVTM and ANQGSEA. The V gene end was trimmed by 7 bases and the J gene end by 6 bases; junction bases not matched to a gene: 9. The CDR3 nucleotides read TGCAGCGCTTTACTAGCGGCCGGGGATACGCAGTATTTT. Translated: CSALLAAGDTQYF.

For this clonotype: This is likely a read error, given that the CDR3 carries no conserved phenylalanine or tryptophan at its end. Here the CDR3 reads CATSPGRSSHNEQFS. The CDR3, as DNA: TGTGCCACCAGCCCCGGGCGAAGTAGCCACAATGAGCAGTTCTCC. The chain couples TRBV15 to TRBJ2-1; D gene ambiguous. V gave up 5 bases and J gave up 5 bases, with 16 bases separating them. The CDR3 is made up of 15 amino acids. Per the germline V gene, CDR1 is LNHNV and CDR2 is YYDKDF (reference sequence).

The CDR3 region is CASSLAGTVNQPQHF. CDR3 DNA sequence: TGTGCCAGCAGCTTGGCCGGGACAGTCAATCAGCCCCAGCATTTT. The chain has TRBV7-2 and TRBJ1-5, with 7 bases fitting TRBD1. The germline CDR1 and CDR2 sequences are SGHTA and FQGNSA. The J segment lost 3 bases and the V segment lost 3 bases, leaving 5 bases of the junction unmatched. The length of the CDR3 is 15 residues.

This clonotype was seen a few times. The chain is built from TRBV28 and TRBJ2-3; D call uncertain. The V gene's germline CDR1 is MDHEN and CDR2 SYDVKM. The V and J ends lost 7 bases and 3 bases respectively, with 8 bases between them. The CDR3 has 12 amino acids. For the CDR3, the DNA is TGTGCCAGCACCCCGCAGACAGATACGCAGTATTTT. It encodes CASTPQTDTQYF. The whole variable domain, remainder taken from reference TRBV28 and TRBJ2-3, is DVKVTQSSRYLVKRTGEKVFLECVQDMDHENMFWYRQDPGLGLRLIYFSYDVKMKEKGDIPEGYSVSREKKERFSLILESASTNQTSMYLCASTPQTDTQYFGPGTRLTVL.

This clonotype was found many times. This chain links TRBV5-6 with TRBJ2-4, with D tentatively TRBD2 (6 bases). This CDR3 region has 17 residues. Germline V gives CDR1 SGHDT, CDR2 YYEEEE. V was shortened by 4 bases and J by 4 bases, with 21 bases between the two germline ends. CDR3 region: CASSPWRAKENKNIQYF. The CDR3 DNA reads TGTGCCAGCAGCCCTTGGAGGGCTAAGGAGAATAAAAACATTCAGTACTTC.

This clonotype was detected ten times or more. The chain links TRBV20-1 to TRBJ2-7, with 8 bases lining up with TRBD2. The CDR3 sequence is 12 residues long. With 3 bases clipped from V and 2 bases from J, the junction kept 0 bases outside the gene matches. CDR1 DFQATT and CDR2 SNEGSKA come from the germline V gene (reference sequence). CDR3 DNA: TGCAGTGCTAGCGGGAGGGCCTACGAGCAGTACTTC. Translation gives CSASGRAYEQYF.

There are many counts of this clonotype. The rearrangement joins TRBV6-1 to TRBJ2-3, with 8 bases aligning to TRBD2. The CDR3 contains 18 residues. Germline CDR1 is MNHNS and CDR2 is SASEGT. The V and J ends lost 3 bases and 4 bases, in that order; junction bases with no gene match: 15. Written as DNA, the CDR3 is TGTGCCAGCAGTGATCCCCCCGGGGGGCGGGAGGACGCAGATACGCAGTATTTT. Translation: CASSDPPGGREDADTQYF.

The V call is TRBV5-1, the J call TRBJ1-4, with D possibly matching TRBD1 (6 bases). The germline V gene has CDR1 SGHRS and CDR2 YFSETQ. The CDR3 has 16 residues. V was cut by 4 bases and J by 7 bases, with 20 bases left in between. CDR3 sequence (DNA): TGCGCCAGCAGCCCGGGGGGCGTCCCAGGCGGTGAAAAACTGTTTTTT. Translated, it gives CASSPGGVPGGEKLFF.

This clonotype was found a few times. The gene calls are TRBV6-5 and TRBJ2-2; no definite D call. This CDR3 spans 14 amino acids. V was pared by 6 bases and J by 1 base, with 9 bases between. In germline, CDR1 is MNHEY, CDR2 SVGAGI. The CDR3 sequence is CASRLDWNTGELFF. CDR3 nucleotide sequence: TGTGCCAGCAGATTAGACTGGAACACCGGGGAGCTGTTTTTT.